The 28 T cell receptor beta chains below were found in one sample sequenced in a study of T cells in localized non-small cell lung cancer. TCRdb's table, derived via immunoSEQ multiplex PCR, lists solely in-frame clones and lacks some. Of some 22,000 clones detected, over 75% appear once; the ten largest clones hold about 29%. The sample was peripheral blood, taken before any cancer treatment. The receptors come from a male donor aged 60 or over with stage I squamous cell lung carcinoma.

This sequence joins TRBV5-4 and TRBJ1-4, with D maybe TRBD1 (5 bases). The CDR3 spans 15 residues. Germline V gene sequence: CDR1 SGHNT, CDR2 YYREEE (reference sequence). Trimming removed 2 bases from V and 4 bases from J, with 12 bases in between. CDR3 protein: CASSFPGGGNEKLFF. The CDR3 bases are TGTGCCAGCAGCTTTCCGGGCGGGGGTAATGAAAAACTGTTTTTT.

This chain connects TRBV6-1 to TRBJ2-5; D is possibly TRBD1 (5 bases). V was clipped by 8 bases and J by 11 bases, with 6 bases between them. Per germline, CDR1 MNHNS and CDR2 SASEGT. There are 8 residues in the CDR3. The CDR3 DNA reads TGTGCCAGCGACAGTCAGTACTTC. Translation: CASDSQYF.

A few counts support this clone. The genes are TRBV2 and TRBJ1-5, with a possible D match to TRBD1 (6 bases). The CDR3 extends over 14 amino acids. Germline CDR1 reads SNHLY; CDR2 reads FYNNEI. The V gene lost 4 bases and the J gene lost 7 bases, with 14 bases spanning the gap. CDR3 loop: CASSVEGGGQPQHF. DNA of the CDR3: TGTGCCAGCAGTGTGGAAGGGGGAGGCCAGCCCCAGCATTTT.

The table lists this clone with a count of one. The chain combines TRBV18 with TRBJ2-3; a possible D gene is TRBD1 (6 bases). Germline CDR1 KGHSH, CDR2 LQKENI. Trimming stripped 5 bases from V and 6 bases from J, with 15 bases between. The CDR3 is 14 residues long. CDR3 nucleotide sequence: TGTGCCAGCTCATTCAGGGGTGAGACCGATACGCAGTATTTT. Protein product: CASSFRGETDTQYF.

The chain uses TRBV30 and TRBJ2-6; D is unresolved. The CDR3 contains 15 residues. The V end was cut by 2 bases, the J end by 2 bases, with 10 bases between. Germline V CDR1 and CDR2: GTSNPN, SVGIG (reference sequence). CDR3 bases: TGTGCCTGGAGTCCCCCAAGCGCTGGGGCCAACGTCCTGACTTTC. This gives the protein CAWSPPSAGANVLTF.

This chain connects TRBV19 to TRBJ1-6, with 10 bases that match TRBD1. CDR1 LNHDA and CDR2 SQIVND come from the germline V gene (reference sequence). V trimming: 5 bases; J trimming: 1 base; junction bases outside the gene matches: 5. There are 17 residues in the CDR3. The CDR3: CASSLRDRGSYNSPLHF. The CDR3, as DNA: TGTGCCAGTAGTCTCCGGGACAGGGGATCCTATAATTCACCCCTCCACTTT.

The DNA of the CDR3 is TGTGCCAGCAATCGCGGGACAGGGAATTCACCCCTCCACTTT. It encodes CASNRGTGNSPLHF. V is TRBV6-6 and J is TRBJ1-6, with TRBD1 identical over 9 bases. V was clipped by 7 bases and J by 7 bases; unmatched bases: 5. The CDR3 loop spans 14 amino acids. Germline V gene sequence: CDR1 MNHNY, CDR2 SVGAGI (reference sequence).

In this sample, this clone turned up once. V is TRBV6-6 and J is TRBJ1-6; D gene ambiguous. Per germline, CDR1 MNHNY and CDR2 SVGAGI (reference sequence). CDR3 size: 15 residues. V was cut by 4 bases and J by 7 bases, with 14 bases left in between. CDR3 bases: TGTGCCAGCAGTTCCCGGGAACACGGAAATTCACCCCTCCACTTT. It is translated as CASSSREHGNSPLHF.

The chain has TRBV30 and TRBJ2-1; no firm D call. CDR1 GTSNPN and CDR2 SVGIG come from the germline V gene (reference sequence). This CDR3 has 15 residues. The V end lost 0 bases, the J end lost 0 bases, and 9 bases lay between the germline ends. The CDR3 loop is CAWSVLGDSYNEQFF. Here the CDR3 DNA reads TGTGCCTGGAGTGTACTTGGGGACTCCTACAATGAGCAGTTCTTC.

J is TRBJ1-5 and V is TRBV27; D is possibly TRBD1 (6 bases). The V end lost 6 bases, the J end lost 1 base, and 16 bases lay between the germline ends. Germline V gene lookup returns CDR1 MNHEY and CDR2 SMNVEV (reference sequence). The CDR3 contains 16 residues. This chain's CDR3 is CASRDSRGGSNQPQHF. CDR3 in DNA: TGTGCCAGCAGGGATTCCAGGGGAGGGAGCAATCAGCCCCAGCATTTT.

This clone is categorized as medium-sized. The chain uses TRBV7-9 and TRBJ1-6; D not certain. The CDR3 totals 16 residues. V was shortened by 0 bases and J by 7 bases, with 13 bases between the two germline ends. CDR1 is SEHNR, CDR2 FQNEAQ, per germline (reference sequence). CDR3 region: CASSLASGSENSPLHF. The DNA for the CDR3 is TGTGCCAGCAGCTTAGCCAGCGGCTCTGAGAATTCACCCCTCCACTTT.

The chain joins TRBV2 to TRBJ1-2; no clear D gene. The germline gives CDR1 SNHLY, CDR2 FYNNEI. This CDR3 has 15 residues. The ends were cut back, 1 base at V and 3 bases at J, with 12 bases in the middle. CDR3 nucleotide sequence: TGTGCCAGCAGTGAAGGCGTGGGGTCCGACTATGGCTACACCTTC. Translation: CASSEGVGSDYGYTF.

The chain couples TRBV11-2 to TRBJ1-1; 9 nucleotides line up with TRBD1. CDR1 SGHAT and CDR2 FQNNGV come from the germline V gene. Trimming at V came to 5 bases and at J to 8 bases, leaving 6 bases not matched to a gene. This CDR3 is 13 amino acids long. Here the CDR3 reads CASSLDRGSEAFF. For the CDR3, the DNA is TGTGCCAGCAGCCTGGACAGGGGATCGGAAGCTTTCTTT.

The chain employs TRBV30 and TRBJ2-7, with D unresolved. V was cut by 2 bases and J by 4 bases, with 6 bases left in between. The V gene's germline CDR1 is GTSNPN and CDR2 SVGIG (reference sequence). The CDR3 runs 11 residues. The CDR3, as DNA: TGTGCCTGGAGTTCCGGTTACGAGCAGTACTTC. It yields the protein CAWSSGYEQYF.

In nucleotides, the CDR3 is TGTGCCAGCAGCCCAATAGGGTATAGCAATCAGCCCCAGCATTTT. Its translation: CASSPIGYSNQPQHF. This chain links TRBV7-2 with TRBJ1-5; D is uncertain. The CDR3 has 15 residues. Trimming took off 5 bases at V and 0 bases at J, with 11 bases between the two ends. Germline V gene lookup returns CDR1 SGHTA and CDR2 FQGNSA.

This clone appeared a few times. The chain carries TRBV6-5 and TRBJ2-7; 13 bases are a match to TRBD2. V shed 7 bases, J shed 5 bases, and the junction held 5 bases outside the gene matches. The CDR3 is 14 residues long. Germline V gene sequence: CDR1 MNHEY, CDR2 SVGAGI. CDR3 bases: TGTGCCAGCAAAGGGACTAGCGGGACCCACGAGCAGTACTTC. Its translation: CASKGTSGTHEQYF.

The genes are TRBV11-2 and TRBJ1-4, with 9 bases lining up with TRBD1. This CDR3 comprises 15 residues. Germline assignment: CDR1 SGHAT and CDR2 FQNNGV. After removal of 5 bases from V and 5 bases from J, the junction contained 6 bases not matched to a gene. The CDR3 loop is CASSLGTGKNEKLFF. The CDR3 DNA reads as TGTGCCAGCAGCCTAGGGACAGGGAAAAATGAAAAACTGTTTTTT. Together with reference TRBV11-2 and TRBJ1-4, the CDR3 gives the full variable domain: EAGVAQSPRYKIIEKRQSVAFWCNPISGHATLYWYQQILGQGPKLLIQFQNNGVVDDSQLPKDRFSAERLKGVDSTLKIQPAKLEDSAVYLCASSLGTGKNEKLFFGSGTQLSVL.

The gene calls are TRBV6-1 and TRBJ2-2, with no clear D. The V gene's germline CDR1 is MNHNS and CDR2 SASEGT. This CDR3 region has 15 residues. Trimming left V 4 bases short and J 0 bases short, with 9 bases between. DNA of the CDR3: TGTGCCAGCAGTGTCATGGCAGCGAACACCGGGGAGCTGTTTTTT. It yields the protein CASSVMAANTGELFF.

The chain couples TRBV5-1 to TRBJ2-3, with D unresolved. Germline values: CDR1 SGHRS, CDR2 YFSETQ. V was clipped by 0 bases and J by 2 bases, with 7 bases between them. The CDR3 length is 14 residues. The DNA of the CDR3 is TGCGCCAGCAGCTTGGATGCTCTCACAGATACGCAGTATTTT. This translates into CASSLDALTDTQYF. Full variable domain (outside the CDR3, taken from reference TRBV5-1 and TRBJ2-3): KAGVTQTPRYLIKTRGQQVTLSCSPISGHRSVSWYQQTPGQGLQFLFEYFSETQRNKGNFPGRFSGRQFSNSRSEMNVSTLELGDSALYLCASSLDALTDTQYFGPGTRLTVL.

This chain connects TRBV5-1 to TRBJ2-3; 11 bases align to TRBD2. The CDR3 is 17 amino acids. V was pared by 3 bases and J by 5 bases, with 11 bases of the junction left unmatched. Germline V gene data show CDR1 as SGHRS and CDR2 as YFSETQ. In DNA form, the CDR3 reads TGCGCCAGCAGCTCCTCTCCGGTAGCGGGGGGGGAAGATACGCAGTATTTT. Its translation is CASSSSPVAGGEDTQYF.

V gene TRBV18 combines with J gene TRBJ2-2; D might be TRBD1 (7 bases). The CDR3 extends over 16 amino acids. Trimming cost V 4 bases and J 4 bases, with 16 bases left between them. Germline CDR1 is KGHSH and CDR2 is LQKENI. CDR3 coding DNA: TGTGCCAGCTCACGGACTACTACAGGGGCCACCGGGGAGCTGTTTTTT. Protein: CASSRTTTGATGELFF.

The CDR3 nucleotides are TGCGCCAGCAGCTCCCGATCGACTAACTATGGCTACACCTTC. It encodes CASSSRSTNYGYTF. This chain joins TRBV5-1 and TRBJ1-2; D uncertain. The CDR3 is 14 amino acids. CDR1 SGHRS and CDR2 YFSETQ come from the germline V gene. Trimming shortened V by 3 bases and J by 0 bases, and 9 bases separated the two germline ends.

The chain links TRBV19 to TRBJ2-2; 7 positions agree with TRBD1. Losses at the gene ends were 5 bases for V and 5 bases for J; bases not matched to a gene: 2. Germline-derived CDR1 and CDR2 are LNHDA and SQIVND (reference sequence). CDR3 length equals 13 residues. DNA of the CDR3: TGTGCCAGTAGTTTGGGACAGACCGGGGAGCTGTTTTTT. Protein: CASSLGQTGELFF.

This sequence joins TRBV19 and TRBJ2-7, with 11 positions matching TRBD1. The length of the CDR3 is 15 residues. Germline CDR1 reads LNHDA; CDR2 reads SQIVND (reference sequence). Trimming took 4 bases from V and 1 from J; bases not matched to a gene: 3. The CDR3 DNA reads as TGTGCCAGTAGTACCGGGACAGGGGGTTCCTACGAGCAGTACTTC. Translating gives CASSTGTGGSYEQYF.

The rearrangement links TRBV14 to TRBJ2-2; D is possibly TRBD2 (5 bases). The length of the CDR3 is 15 residues. The germline CDR1 and CDR2 sequences are SGHDN and FVKESK. V shed 1 base and J shed 5 bases, with 11 bases lying between them. CDR3 in DNA: TGTGCCAGCAGCCAAGCTTTGGGGAGAACCGGGGAGCTGTTTTTT. Protein sequence: CASSQALGRTGELFF.

The chain employs TRBV2 and TRBJ1-5; D is undetermined. Germline lookup yields CDR1 SNHLY and CDR2 FYNNEI. The CDR3 loop spans 15 amino acids. V lost 5 bases, J lost 0 bases, and 11 bases lay in between. CDR3 loop: CASSPVGNSNQPQHF. The CDR3 nucleotides read TGTGCCAGCAGTCCAGTGGGGAATAGCAATCAGCCCCAGCATTTT.

The chain joins TRBV18 to TRBJ2-2, with 8 bases identical to TRBD2. V dropped 4 bases and J dropped 6; count of bases not matched to a gene: 1. The CDR3 sequence is 13 residues long. From germline, CDR1 is KGHSH and CDR2 LQKENI. The CDR3 nucleotides read TGTGCCAGCTCACGGACTAGCTCCGGGGAGCTGTTTTTT. Translation gives CASSRTSSGELFF.

The rearrangement links TRBV10-3 to TRBJ2-7, with TRBD1 matching over 12 bases. CDR3 length: 13 residues. Germline V lookup: CDR1 ENHRY, CDR2 SYGVKD. With V trimmed by 8 bases and J by 7 bases, 6 bases remained unmatched. As DNA, the CDR3 is TGTGCCATCGAGGGACAGGGGGCACGGGAGCAGTACTTC. The encoded protein is CAIEGQGAREQYF.